This T cell receptor (beta chain) is from a study of blood T cell repertoires in COVID-19. This table comes from immunoSEQ multiplex PCR, and its TCRdb copy is limited to in-frame clones, with some not included. The sample yields some 130,000 clones, less than 90% seen once. The V end lost 4 bases, the J end lost 3 bases, and 15 bases lay between the germline ends. The V gene's germline CDR1 is SGHVS and CDR2 FQNEAQ. The CDR3 covers 15 residues. The source material was peripheral blood. The chain joins TRBV7-8 to TRBJ1-2; no definite D call. This receptor was obtained from an older man with acute or convalescent COVID-19. CDR3 loop: CASSSNRGSYYGYTF. The CDR3 coding sequence is TGTGCCAGCAGCTCAAATCGAGGTTCTTACTATGGCTACACCTTC.